One sample yielded the 27 T cell receptor beta chains listed below, sequenced in a study of blood T cells in healthy people across ages. Together with a sample-barcoded 5' primer, a J-beta primer mix was included in a second PCR lasting about 6 to 11 cycles. TCRdb reprocessed the 5' RACE reads via MiXCR and lists one record per CDR3 protein. The sample lists roughly 1.6 million distinct CDR3 sequences, about 35% occurring once. Sequencing input: blood. All receptors derive from a woman aged 25 to 39 in good health.

This clonotype was counted only a few times. The rearrangement uses TRBV5-1 and TRBJ1-1; maybe TRBD1 (5 bases). V lost 0 bases, J lost 3 bases, and 12 bases lay in between. Germline assignment: CDR1 SGHRS and CDR2 YFSETQ. This CDR3 spans 15 amino acids. Here the CDR3 reads CASSLGEGGDTEAFF. CDR3 nucleotides: TGCGCCAGCAGCTTGGGGGAAGGAGGGGACACTGAAGCTTTCTTT.

As regards this clonotype: With a much larger clone just one base away, this may be a read error. This sequence joins TRBV10-3 and TRBJ2-3, with a tentative D call TRBD1 (6 bases). Germline CDR1 and CDR2: ENHRY and SYGVKD. V was trimmed by 2 bases and J by 6 bases, leaving 6 bases between them. CDR3 length: 12 residues. CDR3 DNA: TGTGCCATCAGTGAGAGGGGGGATACGCAGTATTTT. Its protein is CAISERGDTQYF.

The gene calls are TRBV14 and TRBJ1-5; D gene ambiguous. Between the trimmed V and J ends, which lost 5 bases and 5 bases, there was a span of 10 bases. The CDR3 totals 13 residues. Per the germline V gene, CDR1 is SGHDN and CDR2 is FVKESK. The CDR3 region has the DNA TGTGCCAGCAGCTCGGCGGTTCATCAGCCCCAGCATTTT. This sequence encodes CASSSAVHQPQHF.

Comment on this clonotype: This clone may be a read error of a much larger clone one base away. This sequence joins TRBV20-1 and TRBJ2-1; 15 bases agree with TRBD2. CDR3 length: 17 residues. Germline CDR1 is DFQATT and CDR2 is SNEGSKA (reference sequence). The CDR3 DNA reads TGCGGTGCTACTGGACTAGCGGGAGGGTCTCCCTACAATGAGCAGTTCTTC. It codes for CGATGLAGGSPYNEQFF.

This chain uses TRBV29-1 with TRBJ2-7; a possible D gene is TRBD2 (5 bases). This CDR3 is 17 amino acids long. Germline CDR1 reads SQVTM; CDR2 reads ANQGSEA. The CDR3 here is CEGRSQVLGYGLGEQYF. CDR3 bases: TGCGAGGGTAGAAGTCAGGTATTAGGTTATGGATTGGGGGAGCAGTACTTC.

V is TRBV7-9 and J is TRBJ1-2; a weak D match, TRBD1 (5 bases). CDR1 and CDR2 from the germline V gene are SEHNR and FQNEAQ (reference sequence). This CDR3 spans 14 amino acids. The V end was cut by 4 bases, the J end by 0 bases, with 9 bases between. The CDR3 region is CASSWGETNYGYTF. The CDR3 bases are TGTGCCAGCAGCTGGGGGGAGACTAACTATGGCTACACCTTC.

This clonotype was counted only a few times. The genes are TRBV21-1 and TRBJ2-6. TRBV21-1 is given as a pseudogene. The CDR3 spans 19 residues. In DNA form, the CDR3 reads TGTGCCAGCAGCAAAGCGCTTTATGGCATGGGGTCTGGGGCCAACGTCCTGACTTTC. It encodes CASSKALYGMGSGANVLTF.

This clonotype was recorded a few times. The V call is TRBV25-1, the J call TRBJ2-5; possibly TRBD2 for D (5 bases). This CDR3 is built from 15 residues. CDR1 is MGHDK, CDR2 SYGVNS, per germline. V was cut by 1 base and J by 4 bases, with 13 bases left in between. The CDR3: CASSELWGRGETQYF. As DNA, the CDR3 is TGTGCCAGCAGTGAATTGTGGGGTCGGGGAGAGACCCAGTACTTC.

Many counts were recorded for this clonotype. This chain connects TRBV24-1 to TRBJ2-5, with 11 bases identical to TRBD2. This CDR3 region has 17 residues. The germline CDR1 and CDR2 sequences are KGHDR and SFDVKD. V gave up 4 bases and J gave up 0 bases; unmatched junction bases: 6. The CDR3 reads CATSEIGGLADQETQYF. Here the CDR3 DNA reads TGTGCCACCAGTGAGATTGGGGGACTAGCGGACCAAGAGACCCAGTACTTC.

In its sample, this clonotype was seen a few times. Written as DNA, the CDR3 is TGTGCCAGCAGTGATTCTCGGACGGTGGGCGAGCAGTACTTC. This encodes CASSDSRTVGEQYF. The chain has TRBV25-1 and TRBJ2-7, with unresolved D. The CDR3 is made up of 14 amino acids. Trimming removed 3 bases at V and 6 bases at J, with 15 bases between. The germline V gene has CDR1 MGHDK and CDR2 SYGVNS.

This clonotype has just a few counts. V is TRBV5-6 and J is TRBJ2-7, with D unclear. V lost 0 bases and J lost 6, with 13 bases in between. This CDR3 region has 14 residues. Germline V gene sequence: CDR1 SGHDT, CDR2 YYEEEE. DNA for the CDR3: TGTGCCAGCAGCTTGGGACAAACAGCTCTCGAGCAGTACTTC. This translates into CASSLGQTALEQYF.

V gene TRBV7-3 combines with J gene TRBJ2-3; D possibly corresponds to TRBD2 (6 bases). Trimming stripped 3 bases from V and 5 bases from J, with 9 bases between. The CDR3 sequence is 13 residues long. In germline, CDR1 is SGHTA, CDR2 FQGTGA. CDR3 DNA sequence: TGTGCCAGCAGCTTTATGCGGGGAGATACGCAGTATTTT. As protein: CASSFMRGDTQYF.

This chain uses TRBV25-1 with TRBJ2-3, with 9 bases identical to TRBD1. Germline CDR1 MGHDK, CDR2 SYGVNS. V was pared by 6 bases and J by 6 bases, with 10 bases of the junction left unmatched. The CDR3 runs 15 residues. The CDR3 bases are TGTGCCAGCAGAGAGATCGGGACAGGGCTGGATACGCAGTATTTT. Translated: CASREIGTGLDTQYF.

The genes are TRBV12-3 or TRBV12-4 and TRBJ1-5; 12 bases match TRBD1. V was clipped by 9 bases and J by 0 bases; unmatched bases: 15. CDR3 size: 19 residues. CDR3: CASCDPGTGGHHSNQPQHF. The CDR3 DNA sequence: TGTGCCAGTTGCGACCCCGGGACAGGGGGCCACCATAGCAATCAGCCCCAGCATTTT.

This clonotype was seen a few times. The junction departs from germline at one end; a sequencing error may be responsible. V and J are TRBV5-6 and TRBJ2-3, with D unresolved. The CDR3 extends over 12 amino acids. The germline gives CDR1 SGHDT, CDR2 YYEEEE. CDR3 residues: CASSLAADTRYF. In DNA form, the CDR3 reads TGTGCCAGCAGCTTGGCGGCAGATACGCGGTATTTT.

Only a few counts were recorded for this clonotype. The rearrangement uses TRBV28 and TRBJ2-7; no clear D gene. Deletions cut 4 bases from V and 4 bases from J, with 8 bases between. Germline loops: CDR1 MDHEN, CDR2 SYDVKM. The CDR3 is 12 amino acids. The CDR3 here is CASSSLRYEQYF. CDR3 bases: TGTGCCAGCAGTTCCCTTAGGTACGAGCAGTACTTC.

The table lists this clonotype with a few counts. The chain's CDR3 is CASWAGSGANVLTF. CDR3 bases: TGCGCCAGCTGGGCAGGGTCTGGGGCCAACGTCCTGACTTTC. V usage is TRBV5-1 and J usage is TRBJ2-6; weak D call: TRBD1 (5 bases). V lost 7 bases to trimming and J lost 1 base, with 9 bases between them. Germline V gene data show CDR1 as SGHRS and CDR2 as YFSETQ. The CDR3 runs 14 residues.

V usage is TRBV12-3 or TRBV12-4 and J usage is TRBJ2-5; D uncertain. The CDR3 totals 15 residues. V lost 1 base and J lost 0, with 9 bases in between. Written as DNA, the CDR3 is TGTGCCAGCAGTTTAGAGATAAGGAACCAAGAGACCCAGTACTTC. Protein product: CASSLEIRNQETQYF.

The rearrangement links TRBV10-3 to TRBJ2-5; 11 bases are shared with TRBD2. The J segment lost 2 bases and the V segment lost 7 bases, leaving 6 bases of the junction unmatched. The CDR3 is 15 amino acids. The germline gives CDR1 ENHRY, CDR2 SYGVKD. The CDR3 here is CAIKTRLAGQETQYF. The CDR3 coding sequence is TGTGCCATCAAAACCCGACTAGCGGGACAAGAGACCCAGTACTTC.

This clonotype has just a few counts. The rearrangement joins TRBV27 to TRBJ2-1, with 11 bases fitting TRBD2. V lost 6 bases, J lost 5 bases, and 9 bases stayed unmatched. Per the germline V gene, CDR1 is MNHEY and CDR2 is SMNVEV (reference sequence). CDR3 length: 16 residues. CDR3 protein: CASRKLLAGANNEQFF. The CDR3 region has the DNA TGTGCCAGCAGAAAACTACTAGCGGGAGCCAACAATGAGCAGTTCTTC.

CDR3 in DNA: TGTGCCAGCAGCTCAACTCTGACGGGACAGTACTTC. This codes for CASSSTLTGQYF. The rearrangement links TRBV11-2 to TRBJ2-7; perhaps TRBD2 as D (5 bases). V lost 4 bases to trimming and J lost 10 bases, with 14 bases between them. The CDR3 sequence is 12 residues long. The germline gives CDR1 SGHAT, CDR2 FQNNGV.

This chain links TRBV28 with TRBJ2-4, with TRBD2 matching over 9 bases. The J call could be wrong; TRBJ2-5 is a better fit for the DNA end. Looked up from germline, CDR1 is MDHEN and CDR2 is SYDVKM. The CDR3 extends over 17 amino acids. This CDR3 reads CASRQGLAQVSQETQYF. CDR3 nucleotide sequence: TGTGCCAGCAGACAAGGACTAGCGCAAGTCTCACAAGAGACCCAGTACTTC.

Worth noting for this clonotype: This may be a read error, as it is one base from a much larger clone. The chain has TRBV7-3 and TRBJ2-1, with a possible D match to TRBD2 (5 bases). Per the germline V gene, CDR1 is SGHTA and CDR2 is FQGTGA. The CDR3 length is 15 residues. Here the CDR3 DNA reads TGTGCCAGCAGCCCCCTAGGGAGAGGCTACAATGAGCGGTTCTTC. As protein: CASSPLGRGYNERFF. Full variable domain (outside the CDR3, taken from reference TRBV7-3 and TRBJ2-1): GAGVSQTPSNKVTEKGKYVELRCDPISGHTALYWYRQSLGQGPEFLIYFQGTGAADDSGLPNDRFFAVRPEGSVSTLKIQRTERGDSAVYLCASSPLGRGYNERFFGPGTRLTVL.

The V call is TRBV4-1, the J call TRBJ1-5; no reliable D call. Germline V CDR1 and CDR2: MGHRA, YSYEKL. The CDR3 contains 15 residues. The V end was cut by 1 base, the J end by 0 bases, with 7 bases between. CDR3 bases: TGCGCCAGCAGCCAAGCACGGAGTAGCAATCAGCCCCAGCATTTT. This codes for CASSQARSSNQPQHF.

This chain uses TRBV5-1 with TRBJ2-1; the D gene is possibly TRBD1 (6 bases). Per germline, CDR1 SGHRS and CDR2 YFSETQ. The germline V and J ends were trimmed by 0 bases and 7 bases, with 20 bases remaining between them. The CDR3 has 17 amino acids. The CDR3: CASSLGVGARTANEQFF. The CDR3 region has the DNA TGCGCCAGCAGCTTGGGGGTGGGAGCGAGGACAGCGAATGAGCAGTTCTTC.

This chain joins TRBV20-1 and TRBJ2-7, with TRBD2 matching over 7 bases. The CDR3 has 13 residues. The V gene end was trimmed by 4 bases and the J gene end by 3 bases; junction bases not matched to a gene: 6. The germline V gene encodes CDR1 DFQATT and CDR2 SNEGSKA (reference sequence). The CDR3 region is CSANSGVDYEQYF. For the CDR3, the DNA is TGCAGTGCTAACAGCGGGGTTGACTACGAGCAGTACTTC.

The gene calls are TRBV6-6 and TRBJ2-5; TRBD2 agrees at 12 bases. The last part of the DNA fits TRBJ2-7 better; the J call may be wrong. This CDR3 has 15 residues. Germline CDR1 and CDR2: MNHNY and SVGAGI (reference sequence). The DNA of the CDR3 is TGTGCCAGCAGTTACTCTTGGACTAGCGGGGCCGAGCAGTACTTC. Encoded protein: CASSYSWTSGAEQYF.